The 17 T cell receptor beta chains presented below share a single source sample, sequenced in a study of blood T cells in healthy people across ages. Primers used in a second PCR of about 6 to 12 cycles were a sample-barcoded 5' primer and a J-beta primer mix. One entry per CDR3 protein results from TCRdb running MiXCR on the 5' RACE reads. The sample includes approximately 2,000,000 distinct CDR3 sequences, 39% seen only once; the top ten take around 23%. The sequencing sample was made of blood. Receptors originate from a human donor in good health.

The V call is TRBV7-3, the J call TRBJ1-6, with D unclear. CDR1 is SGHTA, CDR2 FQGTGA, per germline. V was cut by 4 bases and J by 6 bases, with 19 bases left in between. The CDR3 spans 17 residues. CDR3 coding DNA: TGTGCCAGCAGCTCAGAGGCGGCCGGGCACCCTAATTCACCCCTCCACTTT. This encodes CASSSEAAGHPNSPLHF.

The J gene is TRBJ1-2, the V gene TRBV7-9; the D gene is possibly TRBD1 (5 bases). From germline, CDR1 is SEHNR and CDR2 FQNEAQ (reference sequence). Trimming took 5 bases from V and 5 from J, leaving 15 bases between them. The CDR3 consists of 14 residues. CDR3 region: CASSTRGSGYGYTF. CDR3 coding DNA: TGTGCCAGCAGCACTAGGGGTTCGGGTTATGGCTACACCTTC.

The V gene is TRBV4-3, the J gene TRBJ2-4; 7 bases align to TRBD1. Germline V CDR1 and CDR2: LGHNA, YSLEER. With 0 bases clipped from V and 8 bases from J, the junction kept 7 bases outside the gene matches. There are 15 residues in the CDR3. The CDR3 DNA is TGCGCCAGCAGCCAAGATCCCGGGACAGTTGACATTCAGTACTTC. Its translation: CASSQDPGTVDIQYF.

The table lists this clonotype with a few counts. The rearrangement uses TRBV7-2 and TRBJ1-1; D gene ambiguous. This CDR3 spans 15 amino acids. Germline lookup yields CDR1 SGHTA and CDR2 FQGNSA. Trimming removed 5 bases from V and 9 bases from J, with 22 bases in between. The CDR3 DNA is TGTGCCAGCAGCCCTGAGGTCGACAATGAGGGTAAAGCTTTCTTT. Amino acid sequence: CASSPEVDNEGKAFF. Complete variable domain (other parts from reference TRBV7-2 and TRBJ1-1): GAGVSQSPSNKVTEKGKDVELRCDPISGHTALYWYRQSLGQGLEFLIYFQGNSAPDKSGLPSDRFSAERTGGSVSTLTIQRTQQEDSAVYLCASSPEVDNEGKAFFGQGTRLTVV.

CDR3 loop: CASSLGWAEPTGTQYF. The DNA of the CDR3 is TGTGCCAGCAGCTTAGGTTGGGCCGAACCTACGGGTACCCAGTACTTC. The chain links TRBV7-2 to TRBJ2-5; D gene uncertain. Deletions cut 1 base from V and 8 bases from J, with 20 bases between. The CDR3 is 16 residues long. CDR1 is SGHTA and CDR2 is FQGNSA in the germline V gene.

This CDR3 reads CSVEDSREMYTQYF. The CDR3 coding sequence is TGCAGCGTTGAAGATTCCCGCGAAATGTATACGCAGTATTTT. The chain employs TRBV29-1 and TRBJ2-3; D is ambiguous. This CDR3 has 14 amino acids. V shed 0 bases and J shed 7 bases, with 14 bases lying between them. Germline V gives CDR1 SQVTM, CDR2 ANQGSEA.

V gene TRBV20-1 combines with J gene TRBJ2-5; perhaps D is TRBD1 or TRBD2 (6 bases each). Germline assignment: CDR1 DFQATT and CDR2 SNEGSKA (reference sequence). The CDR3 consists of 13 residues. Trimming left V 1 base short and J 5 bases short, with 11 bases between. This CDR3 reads CSARGGGPETQYF. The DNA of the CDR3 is TGCAGTGCTAGAGGAGGGGGGCCGGAGACCCAGTACTTC.

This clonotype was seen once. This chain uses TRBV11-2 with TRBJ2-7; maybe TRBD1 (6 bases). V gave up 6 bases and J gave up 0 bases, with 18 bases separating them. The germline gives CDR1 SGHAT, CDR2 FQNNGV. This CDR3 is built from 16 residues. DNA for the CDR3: TGTGCCAGCAGATCCCACCGAGGGGGACACTCCTACGAGCAGTACTTC. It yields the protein CASRSHRGGHSYEQYF. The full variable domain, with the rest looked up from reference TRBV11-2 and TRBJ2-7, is EAGVAQSPRYKIIEKRQSVAFWCNPISGHATLYWYQQILGQGPKLLIQFQNNGVVDDSQLPKDRFSAERLKGVDSTLKIQPAKLEDSAVYLCASRSHRGGHSYEQYFGPGTRLTVT.

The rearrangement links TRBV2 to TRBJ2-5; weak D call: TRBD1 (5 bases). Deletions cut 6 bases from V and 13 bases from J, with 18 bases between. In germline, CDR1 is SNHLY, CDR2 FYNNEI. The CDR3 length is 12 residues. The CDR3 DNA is TGTGCCAGCAGGGACAAGGGGAACACTCGGTACTTC. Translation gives CASRDKGNTRYF. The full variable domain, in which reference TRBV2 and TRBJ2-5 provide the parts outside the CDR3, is EPEVTQTPSHQVTQMGQEVILRCVPISNHLYFYWYRQILGQKVEFLVSFYNNEISEKSEIFDDQFSVERPDGSNFTLKIRSTKLEDSAMYFCASRDKGNTRYFGPGTRLLVL.

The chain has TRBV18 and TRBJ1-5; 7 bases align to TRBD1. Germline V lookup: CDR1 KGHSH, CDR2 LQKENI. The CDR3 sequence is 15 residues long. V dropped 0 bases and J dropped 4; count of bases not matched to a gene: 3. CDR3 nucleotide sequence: TGTGCCAGCTCACCACCGACAGGGAGGAATCAGCCCCAGCATTTT. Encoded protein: CASSPPTGRNQPQHF.

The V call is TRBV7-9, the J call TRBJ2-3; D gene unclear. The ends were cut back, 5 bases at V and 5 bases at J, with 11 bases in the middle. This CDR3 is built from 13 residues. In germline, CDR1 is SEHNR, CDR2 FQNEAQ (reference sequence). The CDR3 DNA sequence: TGTGCCAGCAGCCTTCAGAGTCTAGATACGCAGTATTTT. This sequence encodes CASSLQSLDTQYF.

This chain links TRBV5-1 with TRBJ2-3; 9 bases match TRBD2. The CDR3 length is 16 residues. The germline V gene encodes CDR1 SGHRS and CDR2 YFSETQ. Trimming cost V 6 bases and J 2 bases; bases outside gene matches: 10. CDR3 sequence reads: CASNWEAGGLTDTQYF. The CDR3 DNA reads TGCGCCAGCAACTGGGAAGCGGGGGGTCTCACAGATACGCAGTATTTT.

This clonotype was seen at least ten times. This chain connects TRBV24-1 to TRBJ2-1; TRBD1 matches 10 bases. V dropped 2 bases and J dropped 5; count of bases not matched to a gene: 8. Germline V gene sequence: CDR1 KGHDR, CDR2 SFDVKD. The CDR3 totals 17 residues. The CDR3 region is CATSDSTGTGVNNEQFF. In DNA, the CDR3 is TGTGCCACCAGTGATTCAACCGGGACAGGGGTAAACAATGAGCAGTTCTTC.

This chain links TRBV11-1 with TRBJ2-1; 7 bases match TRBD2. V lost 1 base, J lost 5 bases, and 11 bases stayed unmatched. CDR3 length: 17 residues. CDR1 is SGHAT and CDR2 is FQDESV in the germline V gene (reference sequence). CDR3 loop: CASSLVVNGGGNNEQFF. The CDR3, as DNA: TGTGCCAGCAGCTTAGTAGTAAATGGCGGGGGAAACAATGAGCAGTTCTTC.

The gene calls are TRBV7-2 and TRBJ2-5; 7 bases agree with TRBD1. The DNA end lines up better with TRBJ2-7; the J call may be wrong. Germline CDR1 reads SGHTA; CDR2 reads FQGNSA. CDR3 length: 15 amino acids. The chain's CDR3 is CASSLEGGQAYEQYF. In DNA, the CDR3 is TGTGCCAGCAGCTTAGAGGGCGGACAGGCCTACGAGCAGTACTTC.

CDR3 sequence (DNA): TGTGCCAGCAGTTTATTCATGGGAGGGCTCGGGCAGCCCCAGCATTTT. Translated, it gives CASSLFMGGLGQPQHF. The chain uses TRBV27 and TRBJ1-5; D not certain. CDR3 length equals 16 residues. The V end lost 1 base, the J end lost 7 bases, and 17 bases lay between the germline ends. Germline CDR1 MNHEY, CDR2 SMNVEV (reference sequence).

The CDR3 nucleotides read TGTGCCAGCAGTTACCCAGGGGCTGGGGCCAACGTCCTGACTTTC. It codes for CASSYPGAGANVLTF. The chain employs TRBV6-5 and TRBJ2-6, with a possible D match to TRBD1 (6 bases). V was trimmed by 2 bases and J by 2 bases, leaving 7 bases between them. The CDR3 loop spans 15 amino acids. Germline lookup yields CDR1 MNHEY and CDR2 SVGAGI.